The 5 T cell receptor beta chains below all came from one sample that was sequenced in a study of cytomegalovirus exposure and HLA in healthy donors. 13 Jbeta primers and 60 Vbeta primers were used for the PCR. The repertoire was sequenced with immunoSEQ multiplex PCR; TCRdb's copy has only in-frame clones and lacks some. This sample has roughly 93,000 clones, with around 76% found just once. Sequencing was done on a sample of PBMCs. Every receptor here comes from a man aged 25-40 years in good health and CMV-seronegative.

The chain is built from TRBV6-1 and TRBJ2-1, with a weak D call TRBD2 (6 bases). V lost 4 bases, J lost 3 bases, and 25 bases lay in between. There are 19 residues in the CDR3. Germline CDR1 MNHNS, CDR2 SASEGT. In DNA, the CDR3 is TGTGCCAGCAGTGGGATGGGGGTTTTGCGGGACGCGAACTACAATGAGCAGTTCTTC. Translated: CASSGMGVLRDANYNEQFF.

This chain connects TRBV19 to TRBJ2-7; 9 bases are a match to TRBD1. J lost 1 base, V lost 2 bases, and 3 bases had no gene match. The germline gives CDR1 LNHDA, CDR2 SQIVND (reference sequence). The CDR3 is 15 amino acids. The CDR3 sequence is CASSIRTGASYEQYF. Written as DNA, the CDR3 is TGTGCCAGTAGTATAAGGACAGGGGCTTCCTACGAGCAGTACTTC.

The rearrangement links TRBV7-8 to TRBJ2-7; D not resolved. Per the germline V gene, CDR1 is SGHVS and CDR2 is FQNEAQ. The CDR3 is 14 residues long. The ends were cut back, 1 base at V and 2 bases at J, with 9 bases in the middle. The CDR3 DNA reads TGTGCCAGCAGCTTAGTATGGGCTACCTACGAGCAGTACTTC. It codes for CASSLVWATYEQYF.

This clone appeared a few times. The CDR3 is CASSLRTSGSRDTQYF. The CDR3 DNA is TGTGCCAGCAGCCTCCGGACTAGCGGGAGTAGGGATACGCAGTATTTT. The chain combines TRBV7-8 with TRBJ2-3; 13 nucleotides agree with TRBD2. This CDR3 has 16 amino acids. J lost 6 bases, V lost 5 bases, and 8 bases had no gene match. Germline CDR1 SGHVS, CDR2 FQNEAQ.

The CDR3 DNA reads as TGTGCCAGCACCGTCCGTGGGGGAGGTATCGGTAATGAAAAACTGTTTTTT. It specifies CASTVRGGGIGNEKLFF. This chain connects TRBV21-1 to TRBJ1-4. TRBV21-1 is deemed a pseudogene. The CDR3 is 17 residues long.